The next 23 T cell receptor beta chains were all read from a single sample in a study of vaccination and CD4 T cells after COVID-19. Their target antigens are unknown. Treatment meaning: roughly 10-day PBMC culture with coronavirus spike peptide pools or control peptides (ViraFEST assay). The Oncomine TCR Beta short-read assay was applied to DNA of cultured CD4+ T cells. TCRdb analysed the PCR reads with MiXCR anew, one entry per CDR3 protein. The sample yields roughly 28,000 distinct CDR3 sequences, around 50% seen once. The specimen was CD4+ T cells from blood, cultured in vitro, collected before SARS-CoV-2 vaccination. These receptors were taken from a human donor who received a COVID-19 vaccine.

This clonotype was counted between two and nine times. The chain carries TRBV15 and TRBJ2-3; 8 positions agree with TRBD2. CDR3 length: 16 residues. The germline CDR1 and CDR2 sequences are LNHNV and YYDKDF (reference sequence). After removal of 1 base from V and 4 bases from J, the junction contained 7 bases not matched to a gene. The CDR3 DNA reads TGTGCCACCAGCAGAGTCGGGGGGGTCCCGGCAGATACGCAGTATTTT. It encodes CATSRVGGVPADTQYF.

The rearrangement joins TRBV20-1 to TRBJ1-2; 7 bases fit TRBD1. J lost 4 bases, V lost 3 bases, and 8 bases had no gene match. Germline CDR1 and CDR2: DFQATT and SNEGSKA (reference sequence). The CDR3 is 14 residues long. This CDR3 reads CSARWQGVGYGYTF. CDR3 nucleotide sequence: TGCAGTGCTAGGTGGCAGGGGGTGGGCTATGGCTACACCTTC.

The V and J genes are TRBV6-1 and TRBJ2-3, with D perhaps matching TRBD1 (6 bases). The CDR3 length is 14 residues. Per the germline V gene, CDR1 is MNHNS and CDR2 is SASEGT. Trimming took off 2 bases at V and 2 bases at J, with 8 bases between the two ends. The CDR3 nucleotides read TGTGCCAGCAGTGAACAGGGGACCACAGATACGCAGTATTTT. This encodes CASSEQGTTDTQYF.

This chain joins TRBV5-1 and TRBJ1-6; D perhaps matches TRBD1 (6 bases). This CDR3 is built from 15 residues. The ends were cut back, 0 bases at V and 8 bases at J, with 12 bases in the middle. Germline lookup yields CDR1 SGHRS and CDR2 YFSETQ. The DNA of the CDR3 is TGCGCCAGCAGCTTGGCATCAGGGGTGGATTCACCCCTCCACTTT. Translating gives CASSLASGVDSPLHF.

This clonotype was seen once. The chain couples TRBV6-4 to TRBJ2-2; the match to TRBD1 covers 8 bases. V shed 6 bases, J shed 5 bases, and the junction held 8 bases outside the gene matches. Germline V gives CDR1 MRHNA, CDR2 SNTAGT. The CDR3 sequence is 15 residues long. The CDR3 DNA sequence: TGTGCCAGCAGAATGGGACAGGCTTATACCGGGGAGCTGTTTTTT. As protein: CASRMGQAYTGELFF.

This clonotype appeared a few times. The chain combines TRBV19 with TRBJ1-6; 7 positions match TRBD1. CDR1 is LNHDA and CDR2 is SQIVND in the germline V gene (reference sequence). This CDR3 has 15 amino acids. V shed 5 bases and J 9 bases; nucleotides not matched to a gene: 10. The CDR3 reads CASSAGDSRGSPLHF. The CDR3 DNA reads TGTGCCAGTAGTGCAGGGGACAGTCGGGGTTCACCCCTCCACTTT.

This chain connects TRBV5-1 to TRBJ1-2; 9 positions agree with TRBD1. The ends lost 4 bases at V and 3 bases at J; junction bases unmatched: 13. This CDR3 spans 17 amino acids. From germline, CDR1 is SGHRS and CDR2 YFSETQ. CDR3 sequence reads: CASSDGTGYESDYGYTF. The CDR3 bases are TGCGCCAGCAGCGACGGGACAGGGTACGAATCCGACTATGGCTACACCTTC.

The chain links TRBV9 to TRBJ2-2; D may be TRBD2 (6 bases). Germline V lookup: CDR1 SGDLS, CDR2 YYNGEE. V was cut by 2 bases and J by 4 bases, with 12 bases left in between. The CDR3 covers 15 residues. The CDR3 sequence is CASSVGGIITGELFF. CDR3 coding DNA: TGTGCCAGCAGCGTTGGAGGGATAATCACCGGGGAGCTGTTTTTT.

The chain carries TRBV6-5 and TRBJ2-6, with D maybe TRBD2 (5 bases). Trimming cost V 4 bases and J 3 bases, with 7 bases left between them. CDR1 is MNHEY, CDR2 SVGAGI, per germline. The CDR3 has 14 amino acids. CDR3 DNA: TGTGCCAGCAGTTCTGCGGGTGGGGCCAACGTCCTGACTTTC. Translated: CASSSAGGANVLTF.

V usage is TRBV5-1 and J usage is TRBJ1-6; 7 bases line up with TRBD1. Germline V lookup: CDR1 SGHRS, CDR2 YFSETQ. CDR3 length: 16 residues. Unmatched junction bases numbered 13, after V lost 4 bases and J lost 9 bases. CDR3 in DNA: TGCGCCAGCAGCCCCGGGACAGAACTCCCGCCTTCACCCCTCCACTTT. This translates into CASSPGTELPPSPLHF. The full variable domain, in which reference TRBV5-1 and TRBJ1-6 provide the parts outside the CDR3, is KAGVTQTPRYLIKTRGQQVTLSCSPISGHRSVSWYQQTPGQGLQFLFEYFSETQRNKGNFPGRFSGRQFSNSRSEMNVSTLELGDSALYLCASSPGTELPPSPLHFGNGTRLTVT.

The J gene is TRBJ2-3, the V gene TRBV20-1; 10 bases agree with TRBD2. Germline CDR1 is DFQATT and CDR2 is SNEGSKA (reference sequence). The CDR3 spans 15 residues. The ends lost 0 bases at V and 7 bases at J; junction bases unmatched: 7. The DNA for the CDR3 is TGCAGTGCTAGAGATTGGCTAGCGGGGGAAAATACGCAGTATTTT. Protein sequence: CSARDWLAGENTQYF.

The sample holds a few counts of this clonotype. This CDR3 reads CASSLRADTQYF. The DNA for the CDR3 is TGTGCCAGCAGTTTACGAGCAGATACGCAGTATTTT. This chain uses TRBV6-5 with TRBJ2-3, with unresolved D. The CDR3 sequence is 12 residues long. The V gene's germline CDR1 is MNHEY and CDR2 SVGAGI. V was trimmed by 4 bases and J by 4 bases, leaving 6 bases between them.

The V gene is TRBV4-2, the J gene TRBJ1-1; D is unresolved. The V end lost 0 bases, the J end lost 2 bases, and 10 bases lay between the germline ends. This CDR3 comprises 15 residues. Germline CDR1 reads LGHNA; CDR2 reads YNFKEQ. The CDR3 nucleotides are TGTGCCAGCAGCCAAGAGGTCGGGCGCAACACTGAAGCTTTCTTT. This gives the protein CASSQEVGRNTEAFF.

The rearrangement links TRBV19 to TRBJ1-1; no clear D. The V end was cut by 6 bases, the J end by 6 bases, with 11 bases between. This CDR3 has 12 residues. Germline V lookup: CDR1 LNHDA, CDR2 SQIVND (reference sequence). The CDR3 DNA follows: TGTGCCAGTAGCCATCAGTGGTCTGAAGCTTTCTTT. It codes for CASSHQWSEAFF.

This clonotype appeared once. The chain has TRBV5-4 and TRBJ2-7; D possibly uses TRBD1 or TRBD2 (6 bases each). Germline CDR1 reads SGHNT; CDR2 reads YYREEE (reference sequence). CDR3 length: 15 residues. Deletions cut 4 bases from V and 2 bases from J, with 16 bases between. In DNA form, the CDR3 reads TGTGCCAGCAGCACAGGGACTGACCGGACCTACGAGCAGTACTTC. Translated, it gives CASSTGTDRTYEQYF.

The chain joins TRBV4-2 to TRBJ1-4; 7 bases agree with TRBD1. The CDR3 contains 15 residues. Germline values: CDR1 LGHNA, CDR2 YNFKEQ. V was clipped by 3 bases and J by 6 bases; unmatched bases: 7. The CDR3 is CASSQSGQRDEKLFF. CDR3 DNA sequence: TGTGCCAGCAGCCAGTCGGGACAGCGAGATGAAAAACTGTTTTTT.

CDR3 region: CATQHQDTQYF. The DNA for the CDR3 is TGTGCCACTCAACACCAAGATACGCAGTATTTT. The chain employs TRBV24-1 and TRBJ2-3, with D unclear. Trimming left V 10 bases short and J 5 bases short, with 9 bases between. From germline, CDR1 is KGHDR and CDR2 SFDVKD. There are 11 residues in the CDR3.

This clonotype came up a few times. The chain has TRBV7-2 and TRBJ2-5; TRBD2 aligns across 13 bases. CDR1 and CDR2 from the germline V gene are SGHTA and FQGNSA. CDR3 length equals 15 residues. J gave up 9 bases and V 4 bases, and 8 bases lay outside the gene matches. The CDR3 reads CASSSGLAGPRAQYF. The CDR3 DNA follows: TGTGCCAGCAGCTCGGGACTAGCGGGGCCCAGGGCCCAGTACTTC. Supplemented by reference TRBV7-2 and TRBJ2-5, the full variable domain reads GAGVSQSPSNKVTEKGKDVELRCDPISGHTALYWYRQSLGQGLEFLIYFQGNSAPDKSGLPSDRFSAERTGGSVSTLTIQRTQQEDSAVYLCASSSGLAGPRAQYFGPGTRLLVL.

The chain employs TRBV7-9 and TRBJ2-5; 10 bases align to TRBD2. Germline V gives CDR1 SEHNR, CDR2 FQNEAQ (reference sequence). The junction had 3 bases not matched to a gene; V was cut back by 4 bases and J by 1 base. The CDR3 loop spans 15 amino acids. The CDR3 region is CASSYIAGGQETQYF. The DNA for the CDR3 is TGTGCCAGCAGCTACATAGCGGGGGGCCAAGAGACCCAGTACTTC.

The rearrangement joins TRBV6-1 to TRBJ1-3; D is uncertain. Germline values: CDR1 MNHNS, CDR2 SASEGT. CDR3 length: 16 residues. Between the trimmed V and J ends, which lost 6 bases and 0 bases, there was a span of 15 bases. CDR3 nucleotides: TGTGCCAGCAGGGTATCAGAGGGCGGCTCTGGAAACACCATATATTTT. Amino acids: CASRVSEGGSGNTIYF.

For the CDR3, the DNA is TGTGCCAGCAGCCGGCGGGACGGTTCCTACGAGCAGTACTTC. Protein: CASSRRDGSYEQYF. The chain is built from TRBV7-2 and TRBJ2-7; D perhaps matches TRBD2 (6 bases). The germline V gene has CDR1 SGHTA and CDR2 FQGNSA. The CDR3 has 14 amino acids. Trimming cost V 5 bases and J 1 base, with 12 bases left between them.

The V and J genes are TRBV27 and TRBJ2-3; D ambiguous. The length of the CDR3 is 15 residues. V was trimmed by 7 bases and J by 4 bases, leaving 18 bases between them. Germline loops: CDR1 MNHEY, CDR2 SMNVEV (reference sequence). The CDR3 nucleotides are TGTGCCAGCAAAGCTGGGCGGAGCAGTGCAGATACGCAGTATTTT. It specifies CASKAGRSSADTQYF.

The chain employs TRBV14 and TRBJ1-2; weak D call: TRBD1 (5 bases). Trimming removed 0 bases at V and 5 bases at J, with 10 bases between. This CDR3 spans 14 amino acids. In germline, CDR1 is SGHDN, CDR2 FVKESK. CDR3 bases: TGTGCCAGCAGCCAAGAGGGGACGGGGTATGGCTACACCTTC. Protein product: CASSQEGTGYGYTF.